These 5 T cell receptor beta chains originate from one sample sequenced in a study of response to subunit inactivated influenza vaccine. TCRdb independently ran MiXCR on the RT-PCR reads; one entry per CDR3 protein. The table shows roughly 760,000 distinct CDR3 sequences, with about 20% occurring only once. Sequenced here: PBMCs from blood, sampled 5 days after vaccination. These receptors came from a man aged 50-59 years who received an inactivated influenza vaccine.

Comment on this clonotype: The junction does not match germline at one end; this may be a read error. CDR3 residues: CASNLLAGGPYEQYF. In DNA, the CDR3 is TGTGCCAGCAACTTACTAGCGGGAGGGCCCTACGAGCAGTACTTC. This chain uses TRBV7-2 with TRBJ2-7; 13 nucleotides match TRBD2. Per the germline V gene, CDR1 is SGHTA and CDR2 is FQGNSA. CDR3 length: 15 amino acids.

The genes are TRBV29-1 and TRBJ1-1, with D perhaps matching TRBD1 (5 bases). The CDR3 spans 14 residues. Looked up from germline, CDR1 is SQVTM and CDR2 is ANQGSEA. V was clipped by 6 bases and J by 4 bases, with 18 bases between them. The CDR3 sequence is CSVEGRTESTEAFF. As DNA, the CDR3 is TGCAGCGTCGAGGGACGGACGGAGAGCACTGAAGCTTTCTTT.

This clonotype was detected a few times. The chain links TRBV5-4 to TRBJ1-1; D gene unclear. The CDR3 contains 13 residues. V shed 1 base and J shed 6 bases, with 10 bases lying between them. The germline gives CDR1 SGHNT, CDR2 YYREEE (reference sequence). CDR3: CASSLRGIPEAFF. CDR3 nucleotide sequence: TGTGCCAGCAGCTTGCGGGGTATCCCTGAAGCTTTCTTT.

The chain couples TRBV6-2 or TRBV6-3 to TRBJ1-5, with 10 bases lining up with TRBD1. Germline V CDR1 and CDR2: MNHEY, SVGEGT. This CDR3 is built from 14 residues. J gave up 9 bases and V 6 bases, and 8 bases lay outside the gene matches. Here the CDR3 reads CASSPGTGVGPQHF. The CDR3 coding sequence is TGTGCCAGCAGCCCCGGGACAGGGGTTGGGCCCCAGCATTTT.

This clonotype was counted between two and nine times. The V gene is TRBV4-1, the J gene TRBJ1-4; the match to TRBD1 covers 7 bases. The CDR3 is made up of 14 amino acids. The V and J ends lost 2 bases and 8 bases, in that order; junction bases with no gene match: 5. The germline gives CDR1 MGHRA, CDR2 YSYEKL. This CDR3 is CASSQQQDREKLFF. In DNA, the CDR3 is TGCGCCAGCAGCCAACAACAGGACAGGGAAAAACTGTTTTTT.